This TCR beta chain comes out of a study of control samples from healthy donors and cancer patients. Clones were read by immunoSEQ multiplex PCR, and TCRdb kept only the in-frame ones, dropping some. The sample contains around 200,000 clones, about 93% of which appear only once. CDR1 is KGHSH, CDR2 LQKENI, per germline. The V gene lost 6 bases and the J gene lost 2 bases, with 17 bases spanning the gap. CDR3 size: 15 residues. This TCR was recovered from a man aged 18 to 30 in good health. Sequenced input: blood. The rearrangement joins TRBV18 to TRBJ2-7; perhaps TRBD2 as D (6 bases). The CDR3 DNA follows: TGTGCCAGCTCTAACTCGGGACTGTTACCCTACGAGCAGTACTTC. Translating it yields CASSNSGLLPYEQYF.